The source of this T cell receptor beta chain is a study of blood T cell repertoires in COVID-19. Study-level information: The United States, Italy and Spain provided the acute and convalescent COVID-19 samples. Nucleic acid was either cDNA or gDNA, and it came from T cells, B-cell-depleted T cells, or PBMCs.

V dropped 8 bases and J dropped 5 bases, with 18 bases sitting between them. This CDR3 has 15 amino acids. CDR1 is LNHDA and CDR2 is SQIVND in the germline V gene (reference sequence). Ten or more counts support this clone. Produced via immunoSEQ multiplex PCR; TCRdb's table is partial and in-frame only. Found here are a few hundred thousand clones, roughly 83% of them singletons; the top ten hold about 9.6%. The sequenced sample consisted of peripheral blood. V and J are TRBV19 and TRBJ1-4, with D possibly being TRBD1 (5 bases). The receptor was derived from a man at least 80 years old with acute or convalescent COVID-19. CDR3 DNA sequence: TGTGCCAGTCGAGCAGACGGCAGGGCCAATGAAAAACTGTTTTTT. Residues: CASRADGRANEKLFF.